The 6 T cell receptor beta chains given below trace back to one sample, sequenced in a study of response to subunit inactivated influenza vaccine. One entry per CDR3 protein results from TCRdb running MiXCR on the RT-PCR reads. The sample lists roughly 700,000 distinct CDR3 sequences, about 15% occurring once. The sequences come from PBMCs from blood, collected 14 to 15 days before vaccination. Receptors were obtained from a man aged 50 to 60 who received an inactivated influenza vaccine.

About this clonotype: At one end the junction does not follow the germline gene, possibly because of a read error. The chain links TRBV5-5 to TRBJ2-3; D is unresolved. Germline assignment: CDR1 SGHKS and CDR2 YYEKEE (reference sequence). The CDR3 has 15 residues. The CDR3 region is CAISLVQIGTDSQYF. The CDR3 DNA reads TGTGCCATCAGCTTGGTGCAGATTGGCACAGATTCGCAGTATTTT.

The chain recombines TRBV11-2 with TRBJ2-5, with D perhaps matching TRBD1 or TRBD2 (5 bases each). Germline CDR1 is SGHAT and CDR2 is FQNNGV. Trimming pared 4 bases from V and 1 base from J, leaving 13 bases between. The CDR3 is 15 residues long. The CDR3 sequence: CASSSGTATQETQYF. CDR3 nucleotide sequence: TGTGCCAGCAGCTCAGGGACGGCGACCCAAGAGACCCAGTACTTC. Filled out from reference TRBV11-2 and TRBJ2-5, the complete variable domain reads EAGVAQSPRYKIIEKRQSVAFWCNPISGHATLYWYQQILGQGPKLLIQFQNNGVVDDSQLPKDRFSAERLKGVDSTLKIQPAKLEDSAVYLCASSSGTATQETQYFGPGTRLLVL.

The chain couples TRBV24-1 to TRBJ2-1, with D perhaps TRBD2 (5 bases). The germline gives CDR1 KGHDR, CDR2 SFDVKD. The CDR3 has 13 residues. V was cut by 5 bases and J by 12 bases, with 16 bases left in between. CDR3 DNA: TGTGCCACCAGTGCCCCAGTTCGGGGTGTGCAGTTCTTC. Protein product: CATSAPVRGVQFF.

This clonotype was observed a handful of times. This rearrangement joins TRBV12-3 or TRBV12-4 to TRBJ1-2, with D unresolved. This CDR3 contains 14 residues. The ends were cut back, 3 bases at V and 3 bases at J, with 11 bases in the middle. CDR3 sequence: CASSFDSVYYGYTF. CDR3 coding DNA: TGTGCCAGCAGTTTTGACTCAGTCTACTATGGCTACACCTTC.

This clonotype occurred a few times. The chain has TRBV28 and TRBJ2-7; the D call may be TRBD1 or TRBD2 (5 bases each). The CDR3 covers 14 residues. Germline loops: CDR1 MDHEN, CDR2 SYDVKM. V was pared by 5 bases and J by 5 bases, with 16 bases between. The CDR3 DNA reads TGTGCCAGCAGTCTTATAGGGACGGCTGACGAGCAGTACTTC. This codes for CASSLIGTADEQYF.

This clonotype was seen a handful of times. The rearrangement joins TRBV6-1 to TRBJ2-3, with 10 bases lining up with TRBD1. The CDR3 loop spans 14 amino acids. Looked up from germline, CDR1 is MNHNS and CDR2 is SASEGT. V dropped 7 bases and J dropped 3; count of bases not matched to a gene: 4. The CDR3 DNA reads as TGTGCCAGCAACGGACAGGGGGGAACAGATACGCAGTATTTT. It translates to CASNGQGGTDTQYF.